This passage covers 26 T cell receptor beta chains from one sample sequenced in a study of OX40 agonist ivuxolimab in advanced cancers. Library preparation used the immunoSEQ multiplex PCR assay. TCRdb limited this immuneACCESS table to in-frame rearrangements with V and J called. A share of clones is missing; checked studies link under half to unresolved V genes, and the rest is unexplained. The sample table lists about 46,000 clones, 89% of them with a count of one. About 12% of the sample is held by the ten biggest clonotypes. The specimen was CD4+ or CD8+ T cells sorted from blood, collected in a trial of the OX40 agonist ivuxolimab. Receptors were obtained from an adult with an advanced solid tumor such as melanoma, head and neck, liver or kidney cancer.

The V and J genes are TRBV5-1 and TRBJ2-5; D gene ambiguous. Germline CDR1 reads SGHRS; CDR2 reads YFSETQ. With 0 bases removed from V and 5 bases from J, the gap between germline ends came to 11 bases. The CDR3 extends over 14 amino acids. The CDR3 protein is CASSLAWVEETQYF. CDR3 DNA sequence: TGCGCCAGCAGCTTGGCTTGGGTTGAGGAGACCCAGTACTTC.

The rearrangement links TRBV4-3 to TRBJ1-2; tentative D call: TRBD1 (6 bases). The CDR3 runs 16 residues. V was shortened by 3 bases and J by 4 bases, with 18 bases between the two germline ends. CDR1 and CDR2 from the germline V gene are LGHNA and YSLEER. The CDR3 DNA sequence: TGCGCCAGCAGCCAGGTCCAGGGGAGTGGAAGCTATGGCTACACCTTC. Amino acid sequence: CASSQVQGSGSYGYTF.

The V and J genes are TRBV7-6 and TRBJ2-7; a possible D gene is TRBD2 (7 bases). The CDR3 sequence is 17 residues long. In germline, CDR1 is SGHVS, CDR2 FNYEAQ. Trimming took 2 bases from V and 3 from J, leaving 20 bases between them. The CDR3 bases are TGTGCCAGCAGCTTAAACGGCCGGTGGGAGGGGGGCTACGAGCAGTACTTC. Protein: CASSLNGRWEGGYEQYF.

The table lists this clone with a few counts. The DNA of the CDR3 is TGTGCCAGCAGTGAATGGCTAGCGGGGGAAACTAGCACAGATACGCAGTATTTT. Amino acid sequence: CASSEWLAGETSTDTQYF. This chain uses TRBV2 with TRBJ2-3; 10 bases fit TRBD2. This CDR3 comprises 18 residues. V was clipped by 2 bases and J by 0 bases; unmatched bases: 8. CDR1 SNHLY and CDR2 FYNNEI come from the germline V gene.

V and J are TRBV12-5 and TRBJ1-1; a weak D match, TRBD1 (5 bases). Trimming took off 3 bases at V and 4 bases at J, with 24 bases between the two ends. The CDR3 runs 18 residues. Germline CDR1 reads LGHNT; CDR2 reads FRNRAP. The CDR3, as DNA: TGTGCTAGTGGTTTCAACCTACCGGGACCTGGGAGGGGCACTGAAGCTTTCTTT. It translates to CASGFNLPGPGRGTEAFF.

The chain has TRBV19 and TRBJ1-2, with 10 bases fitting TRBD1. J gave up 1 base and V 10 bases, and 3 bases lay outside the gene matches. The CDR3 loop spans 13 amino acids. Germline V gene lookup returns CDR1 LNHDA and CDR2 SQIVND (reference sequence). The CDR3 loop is CATGQGDNYGYTF. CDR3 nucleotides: TGTGCCACTGGACAGGGGGATAACTATGGCTACACCTTC.

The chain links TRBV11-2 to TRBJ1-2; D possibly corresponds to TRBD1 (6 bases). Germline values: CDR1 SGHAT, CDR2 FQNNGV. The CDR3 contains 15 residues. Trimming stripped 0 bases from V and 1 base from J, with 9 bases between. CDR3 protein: CASSLEAGDNYGYTF. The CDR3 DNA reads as TGTGCCAGCAGCTTAGAGGCAGGGGATAACTATGGCTACACCTTC.

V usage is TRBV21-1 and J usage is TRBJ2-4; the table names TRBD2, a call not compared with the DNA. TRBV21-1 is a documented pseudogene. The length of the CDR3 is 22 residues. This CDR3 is CASEIPGLAGPRREGCRNIQYF. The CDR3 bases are TGTGCCAGCGAGATACCGGGACTAGCGGGACCGAGACGAGAAGGGTGTAGAAACATTCAGTACTTC.

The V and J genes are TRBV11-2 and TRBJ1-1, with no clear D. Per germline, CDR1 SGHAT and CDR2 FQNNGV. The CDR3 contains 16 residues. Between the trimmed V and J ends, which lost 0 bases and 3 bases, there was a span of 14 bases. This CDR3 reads CASSLDSGGVHTEAFF. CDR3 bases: TGTGCCAGCAGCTTAGATTCCGGCGGGGTACACACTGAAGCTTTCTTT.

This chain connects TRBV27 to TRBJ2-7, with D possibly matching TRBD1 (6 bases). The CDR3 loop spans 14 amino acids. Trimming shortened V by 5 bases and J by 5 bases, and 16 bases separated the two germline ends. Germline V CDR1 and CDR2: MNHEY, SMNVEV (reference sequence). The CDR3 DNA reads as TGTGCCAGCAGTCCCTTGGGATCAGGGGACGAGCAGTACTTC. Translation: CASSPLGSGDEQYF.

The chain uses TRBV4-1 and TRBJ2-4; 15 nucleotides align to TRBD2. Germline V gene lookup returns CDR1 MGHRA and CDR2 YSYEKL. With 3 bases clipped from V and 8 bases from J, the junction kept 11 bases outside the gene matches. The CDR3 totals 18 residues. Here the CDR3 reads CASSHPRTSGRAMDIQYF. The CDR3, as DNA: TGCGCCAGCAGCCACCCCCGGACTAGCGGGAGGGCCATGGACATTCAGTACTTC.

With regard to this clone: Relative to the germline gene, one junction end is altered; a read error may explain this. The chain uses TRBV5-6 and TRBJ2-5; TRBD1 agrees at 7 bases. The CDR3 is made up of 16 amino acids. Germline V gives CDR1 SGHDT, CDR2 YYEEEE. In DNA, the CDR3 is TGTGCCAGCAGCCGAGAGGGATGGACAGGCCAAAAGACCCAGTACTTC. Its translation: CASSREGWTGQKTQYF.

Written as DNA, the CDR3 is TGTGCCAGCAGCGTGGGGACAGGGACCCCCCTAAACACTGAAGCTTTCTTT. It translates to CASSVGTGTPLNTEAFF. This chain joins TRBV9 and TRBJ1-1; 9 nucleotides agree with TRBD1. CDR3 length equals 17 residues. Germline trimming cut 2 bases from V and 2 bases from J; bases unmatched to any gene: 10. Germline V gene sequence: CDR1 SGDLS, CDR2 YYNGEE.

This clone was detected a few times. CDR3 loop: CASSVGHRLIRETQYF. In DNA form, the CDR3 reads TGTGCCAGCAGCGTAGGCCACAGACTTATAAGGGAGACCCAGTACTTC. The gene calls are TRBV9 and TRBJ2-5; D gene unclear. Trimming took off 0 bases at V and 5 bases at J, with 17 bases between the two ends. The CDR3 totals 16 residues. CDR1 SGDLS and CDR2 YYNGEE come from the germline V gene.

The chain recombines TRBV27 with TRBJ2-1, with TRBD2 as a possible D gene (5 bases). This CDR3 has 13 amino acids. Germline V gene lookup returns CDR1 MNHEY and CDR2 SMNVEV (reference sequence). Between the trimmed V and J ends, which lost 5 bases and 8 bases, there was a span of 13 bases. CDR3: CASSKLVSHEQFF. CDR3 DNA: TGTGCCAGCAGTAAACTAGTGAGCCATGAGCAGTTCTTC.

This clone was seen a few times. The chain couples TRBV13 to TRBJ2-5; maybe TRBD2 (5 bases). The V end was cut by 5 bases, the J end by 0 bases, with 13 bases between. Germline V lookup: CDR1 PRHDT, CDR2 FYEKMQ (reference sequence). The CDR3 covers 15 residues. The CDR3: CASSARTGYQETQYF. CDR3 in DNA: TGTGCCAGCAGCGCGCGGACGGGGTACCAAGAGACCCAGTACTTC.

The CDR3 protein is CASSAWKVSNQPQHF. CDR3 in DNA: TGTGCCAGCAGTGCTTGGAAGGTGAGCAATCAGCCCCAGCATTTT. This chain connects TRBV5-6 to TRBJ1-5; D is unclear. The CDR3 totals 15 residues. Trimming took 5 bases from V and 1 from J, leaving 13 bases between them. CDR1 SGHDT and CDR2 YYEEEE come from the germline V gene.

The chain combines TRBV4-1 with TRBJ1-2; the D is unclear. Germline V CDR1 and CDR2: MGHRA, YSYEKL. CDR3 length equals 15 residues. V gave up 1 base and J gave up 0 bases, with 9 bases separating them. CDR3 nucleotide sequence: TGCGCCAGCAGCCAAGTGGCAGGACCTAACTATGGCTACACCTTC. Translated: CASSQVAGPNYGYTF.

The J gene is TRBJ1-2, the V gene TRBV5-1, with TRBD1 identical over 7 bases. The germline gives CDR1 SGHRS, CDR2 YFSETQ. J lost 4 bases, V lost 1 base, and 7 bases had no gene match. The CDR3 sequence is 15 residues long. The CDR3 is CASSLRQGHGYGYTF. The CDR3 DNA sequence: TGCGCCAGCAGCTTGAGACAGGGCCACGGCTATGGCTACACCTTC.

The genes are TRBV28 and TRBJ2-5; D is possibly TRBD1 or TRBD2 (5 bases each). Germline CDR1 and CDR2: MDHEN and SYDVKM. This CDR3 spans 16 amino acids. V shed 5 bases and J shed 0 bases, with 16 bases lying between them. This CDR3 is CASSLPRGPYQETQYF. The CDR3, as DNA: TGTGCCAGCAGTCTCCCGAGGGGACCGTACCAAGAGACCCAGTACTTC.

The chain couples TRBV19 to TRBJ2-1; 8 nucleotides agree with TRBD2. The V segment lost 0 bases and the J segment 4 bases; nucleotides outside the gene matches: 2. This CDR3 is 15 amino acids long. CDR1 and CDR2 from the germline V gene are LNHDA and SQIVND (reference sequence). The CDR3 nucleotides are TGTGCCAGTAGTATAGATAGCGGGGCATACAATGAGCAGTTCTTC. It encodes CASSIDSGAYNEQFF.

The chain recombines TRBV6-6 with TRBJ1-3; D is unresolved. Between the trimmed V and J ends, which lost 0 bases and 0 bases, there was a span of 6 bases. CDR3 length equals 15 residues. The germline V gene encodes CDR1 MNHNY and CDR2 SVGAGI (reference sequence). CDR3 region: CASSYSRISGNTIYF. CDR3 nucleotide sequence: TGTGCCAGCAGTTACTCTCGTATCTCTGGAAACACCATATATTTT.

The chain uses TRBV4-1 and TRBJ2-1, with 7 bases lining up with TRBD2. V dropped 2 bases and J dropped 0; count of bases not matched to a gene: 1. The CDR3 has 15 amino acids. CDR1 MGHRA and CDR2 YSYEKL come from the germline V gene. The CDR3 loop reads CASSQRGSSYNEQFF. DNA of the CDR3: TGCGCCAGCAGCCAACGCGGGAGCTCCTACAATGAGCAGTTCTTC.

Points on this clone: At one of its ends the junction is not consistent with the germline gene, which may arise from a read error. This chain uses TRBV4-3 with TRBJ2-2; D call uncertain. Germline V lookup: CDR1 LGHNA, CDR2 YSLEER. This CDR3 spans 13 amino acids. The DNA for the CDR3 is TGCGCCGGCAGCCAAGTTGGGCCCGGGGAGCTGTTTTTT. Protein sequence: CAGSQVGPGELFF.

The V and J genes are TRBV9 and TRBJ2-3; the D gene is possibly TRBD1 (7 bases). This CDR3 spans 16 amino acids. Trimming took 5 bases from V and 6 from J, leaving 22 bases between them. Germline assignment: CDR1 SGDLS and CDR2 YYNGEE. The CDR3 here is CASRPPSGQEGDTQYF. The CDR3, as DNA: TGTGCCAGCAGACCACCGTCAGGACAGGAGGGGGATACGCAGTATTTT.

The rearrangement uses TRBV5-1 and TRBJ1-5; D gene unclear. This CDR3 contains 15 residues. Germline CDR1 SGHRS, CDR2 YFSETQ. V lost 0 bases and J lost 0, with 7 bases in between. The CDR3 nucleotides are TGCGCCAGCAGCTTGGACGCATATAGCAATCAGCCCCAGCATTTT. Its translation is CASSLDAYSNQPQHF.